This T cell receptor beta chain appears in the sequencing data of a study of cytomegalovirus exposure and HLA in healthy donors. The primer mix had 60 Vbeta and 13 Jbeta primers. Data came from immunoSEQ multiplex PCR; TCRdb stores just in-frame clones and leaves some out. The profile shows around 300,000 clones, 70% to 90% of them singletons. The CDR3 covers 15 residues. Germline CDR1 is SGDLS and CDR2 is YYNGEE. Trimming cost V 4 bases and J 1 base; bases outside gene matches: 3. This clone showed up just once. Sequences were obtained from PBMCs. This sequence was found in a woman between 18 and 29 years old in good health and CMV-seronegative. The V and J genes are TRBV9 and TRBJ2-5; 11 bases agree with TRBD2. The CDR3 loop reads CASSLAGGSQETQYF. CDR3 coding DNA: TGTGCCAGCAGCTTAGCGGGAGGGAGCCAAGAGACCCAGTACTTC.